This is a list of T cell receptor beta chains from one sample in a study of regulatory T cells in long-lasting Graves disease. TCRdb analysed the multiplex PCR reads with MiXCR anew, one entry per CDR3 protein. The sample lists 440,000 or so distinct CDR3 sequences, 15% occurring once. These same records also appear under a second study, on T cells in Graves' hyperthyroidism and ophthalmopathy.

The specimen was peripheral blood mononuclear cells (PBMCs), collected at new diagnosis, from a patient treated with antithyroid drugs. The receptor set was obtained from a woman in her 30s with Graves disease. Both conserved end residues are part of each CDR3. D genes are given only for firm matches. Clone size is shown for a subset of rows, as once, few, many or a class of expanded clone.

V	D	size	J	CDR3	DNA
TRBV20-1	.	many	TRBJ1-6	CSARDPNSPLHF	TGCAGTGCTAGAGATCCCAATTCACCCCTCCACTTT
TRBV6-2/TRBV6-3	.	.	TRBJ2-4	CASSYSPKAKNIQYF	TGTGCCAGCAGTTACTCACCTAAAGCCAAAAACATTCAGTACTTC
TRBV20-1	.	many	TRBJ2-7	CSARSLLPQTYEQYF	TGCAGTGCTCGCAGCCTATTGCCTCAAACCTACGAGCAGTACTTC
TRBV5-8	TRBD2	few	TRBJ2-1	CASSDPGLAGTYNEQFF	TGTGCCAGCAGCGATCCGGGACTAGCGGGGACTTACAATGAGCAGTTCTTC
TRBV19	.	few	TRBJ1-1	CASSIDTGNTEAFF	TGTGCCAGTAGTATAGATACGGGGAACACTGAAGCTTTCTTT
TRBV7-8	.	many	TRBJ2-5	CASSQGNGVGETQYF	TGTGCCAGCAGCCAAGGGAACGGCGTTGGGGAGACCCAGTACTTC
TRBV18	.	.	TRBJ1-4	CASSPPGLDEKLFF	TGTGCCAGCTCACCACCAGGTCTCGATGAAAAACTGTTTTTT
TRBV6-2/TRBV6-3	.	few	TRBJ2-5	CASSDRERGETQYF	TGTGCCAGCAGTGACCGGGAGAGGGGTGAGACCCAGTACTTC
TRBV3-1	.	.	TRBJ1-1	CASSRGSRNTEAFF	TGTGCCAGCAGCCGGGGGTCCAGGAACACTGAAGCTTTCTTT
TRBV7-6	TRBD1	few	TRBJ1-1	CASSSEQGGYTEAFF	TGTGCCAGCAGCTCCGAACAGGGGGGGTACACTGAAGCTTTCTTT
TRBV9	.	.	TRBJ1-2	CASSAPGGYTF	TGTGCCAGCAGCGCCCCCGGGGGCTACACCTTC
TRBV2	.	many	TRBJ1-1	CASSEGGHTEAFF	TGTGCCAGCAGTGAGGGGGGACACACTGAAGCTTTCTTT
TRBV19	.	many	TRBJ2-3	CASSILLRGTDTQYF	TGTGCCAGTAGTATCCTCTTGAGAGGCACAGATACGCAGTATTTT
TRBV10-3	.	.	TRBJ2-6	CATTKSGANVLTF	TGTGCCACTACCAAGTCTGGGGCCAACGTCCTGACTTTC
TRBV20-1	.	many	TRBJ2-3	CSARDWSQREAQYF	TGCAGTGCTAGAGATTGGTCCCAGAGGGAGGCGCAGTATTTT
TRBV3-1	TRBD2	many	TRBJ2-1	CASSQEGTSGVSEQFF	TGTGCCAGCAGCCAAGAAGGGACTAGTGGGGTCTCCGAGCAGTTCTTC
TRBV2	TRBD1	many	TRBJ1-6	CASRGTGNSPLHF	TGTGCCAGCAGGGGGACAGGAAATTCACCCCTCCACTTT
TRBV28	TRBD1	many	TRBJ1-2	CASSFETGGIGGYTF	TGTGCCAGCAGTTTCGAGACAGGGGGCATCGGCGGCTACACCTTC
TRBV9	TRBD1	many	TRBJ1-2	CASSVGTGVGYTF	TGTGCCAGCAGCGTCGGGACAGGGGTTGGCTACACCTTC
TRBV6-1	TRBD2	few	TRBJ2-3	CASSETLAGSPSSTDTQYF	TGTGCCAGCAGTGAAACCCTAGCGGGTTCCCCTTCTAGCACAGATACGCAGTATTTT
TRBV14	TRBD1	.	TRBJ2-7	CASSPDPTGHSYEQYF	TGTGCCAGCAGCCCCGACCCGACAGGGCATTCCTACGAGCAGTACTTC
TRBV12-3/TRBV12-4	TRBD2	many	TRBJ2-2	CASSLGGRARAGELFF	TGTGCCAGCAGTTTAGGCGGGAGGGCGAGAGCCGGGGAGCTGTTTTTT
TRBV4-1	.	many	TRBJ2-7	CASSQDPGTSYEQYF	TGCGCCAGCAGCCAAGATCCGGGTACCTCCTACGAGCAGTACTTC
TRBV7-3	TRBD2	.	TRBJ2-3	CASSFLARGLAETDTQYF	TGTGCCAGCAGCTTCCTTGCCCGCGGACTAGCGGAAACAGATACGCAGTATTTT
TRBV6-1	.	many	TRBJ1-4	CASSGEGAGDEKLFF	TGTGCCAGCAGTGGGGAAGGCGCGGGGGATGAAAAACTGTTTTTT
TRBV11-2	.	few	TRBJ2-2	CASSLGCGYNTGELFF	TGTGCCAGCAGCTTAGGGTGCGGCTACAACACCGGGGAGCTGTTTTTT
TRBV11-2	.	many	TRBJ2-7	CASSLRTNEQYF	TGTGCCAGCAGCTTAAGGACCAACGAGCAGTACTTC
TRBV20-1	TRBD1	many	TRBJ1-5	CSARPGQGIQPQHF	TGCAGTGCTAGACCAGGACAGGGGATTCAGCCCCAGCATTTT
TRBV12-3/TRBV12-4	TRBD1	.	TRBJ1-3	CASSKTGGHGNTIYF	TGTGCCAGCAGTAAGACAGGGGGTCATGGAAACACCATATATTTT
TRBV20-1	.	.	TRBJ1-1	CSAIRSNTEAFF	TGCAGTGCGATCAGATCGAACACTGAAGCTTTCTTT
TRBV12-3/TRBV12-4	.	.	TRBJ2-5	CASTEQGNRETQYF	TGTGCCAGCACCGAGCAGGGAAACAGGGAGACCCAGTACTTC
TRBV15	.	few	TRBJ1-3	CATSRDPARGNTIYF	TGTGCCACCAGCAGAGATCCAGCCAGGGGAAACACCATATATTTT
TRBV18	TRBD1	few	TRBJ2-5	CASSLGQGKFQETQYF	TGTGCCAGCTCACTAGGACAGGGGAAATTCCAAGAGACCCAGTACTTC
TRBV7-2	TRBD1	many	TRBJ2-7	CASRQGSNEQYF	TGTGCCAGCCGACAGGGTTCCAACGAGCAGTACTTC
TRBV20-1	.	few	TRBJ2-1	CSAENSDKYNEQFF	TGCAGTGCCGAGAATAGCGACAAATACAATGAGCAGTTCTTC
TRBV7-9	.	.	TRBJ1-1	CASSLAASGSATAFF	TGTGCCAGCAGCTTAGCGGCTTCGGGGTCGGCCACGGCTTTCTTT
TRBV7-9	TRBD1	many	TRBJ2-1	CASSRIPGQGLFF	TGTGCCAGCAGCCGAATACCGGGACAGGGTCTGTTCTTC
TRBV9	.	.	TRBJ2-1	CASSVDGEGYNEQFF	TGTGCCAGCAGCGTAGATGGGGAAGGATACAATGAGCAGTTCTTC
TRBV7-6	.	.	TRBJ1-3	CASSLGPQGNSGNTIYF	TGTGCCAGCAGCTTAGGTCCCCAGGGCAACTCTGGAAACACCATATATTTT
TRBV5-6	TRBD1	many	TRBJ2-7	CASSLGSGGVEQYF	TGTGCCAGCAGCTTGGGGTCAGGGGGCGTCGAGCAGTACTTC
TRBV11-2	TRBD1	many	TRBJ2-7	CASSQLRAGTGVREQYF	TGTGCCAGCAGCCAACTTAGGGCCGGGACAGGGGTTCGGGAGCAGTACTTC
TRBV3-1	.	many	TRBJ2-2	CASRHTGELFF	TGTGCCAGCAGACACACCGGGGAGCTGTTTTTT
TRBV12-3/TRBV12-4	.	many	TRBJ1-2	CASSADSLHYGYTF	TGTGCCAGCAGTGCGGACAGTTTGCACTATGGCTACACCTTC
TRBV30	TRBD2	.	TRBJ2-7	CACNGLGAYEQYF	TGTGCCTGTAACGGACTAGGGGCCTACGAGCAGTACTTC
TRBV6-1	.	few	TRBJ2-1	CASTPTLQPYNEQFF	TGTGCCAGCACTCCAACTCTTCAGCCGTACAATGAGCAGTTCTTC
TRBV18	TRBD2	few	TRBJ2-7	CASSPPRLAASYEQYF	TGTGCCAGCTCACCACCGCGACTAGCGGCCTCCTACGAGCAGTACTTC
TRBV6-5	TRBD2	many	TRBJ2-3	CASSYVAGGTDTQYF	TGTGCCAGCAGTTACGTGGCGGGAGGCACAGATACGCAGTATTTT
TRBV13	.	many	TRBJ2-7	CASSFKSPPTYEQYF	TGTGCCAGCAGCTTCAAAAGCCCACCTACCTACGAGCAGTACTTC
TRBV20-1	TRBD1	many	TRBJ2-7	CSASTDRASSYEQYF	TGCAGTGCTAGCACGGACAGGGCCTCATCCTACGAGCAGTACTTC
TRBV19	TRBD1	few	TRBJ1-1	CASRRENRGRTSDTEAFF	TGTGCCAGTAGACGTGAGAACAGGGGGCGAACATCGGACACTGAAGCTTTCTTT
TRBV19	.	.	TRBJ2-1	CASSPGGWRDTDNEQFF	TGTGCCAGTAGCCCAGGCGGCTGGAGGGACACCGACAATGAGCAGTTCTTC
TRBV20-1	TRBD1	many	TRBJ2-5	CSARDWDSTQETQYF	TGCAGTGCTAGGGACTGGGACAGCACCCAAGAGACCCAGTACTTC
TRBV18	.	many	TRBJ2-3	CASSPESGSTDTQYF	TGTGCCAGCTCACCAGAGAGCGGGAGCACAGATACGCAGTATTTT
TRBV12-3/TRBV12-4	TRBD2	many	TRBJ2-1	CASSLGTSGRIYSEQFF	TGTGCCAGCAGTTTAGGGACTAGCGGGAGGATTTACTCTGAGCAGTTCTTC
TRBV28	TRBD2	many	TRBJ2-7	CASSPRNPSRGSSYEQYF	TGTGCCAGCAGTCCGCGAAACCCTTCGCGCGGGAGCTCCTACGAGCAGTACTTC